These T cell receptor beta chains were read from a single sample in a study of vaccination and CD4 T cells after COVID-19. One entry per CDR3 protein results from TCRdb running MiXCR on the PCR reads. Among around 12,000 distinct CDR3 sequences listed, 50% to 60% were seen once. These receptors' antigens are unknown. Sequencing input: CD4+ T cells from blood, cultured in vitro. Source of these receptors: a human donor who had recovered from COVID-19. Each CDR3 is given with its conserved first and last residue. D genes are given only for firm matches. Rows give clone size only sometimes, using once, few, many, or a class for an expanded clone.

CDR3: CASSPAETQYF
DNA: TGTGCCAGCAGCCCCGCGGAGACCCAGTACTTC
D: NA
size: large
J: TRBJ2-5
V: TRBV7-9

CDR3: CAITSFDGLAFF
DNA: TGTGCCATCACGTCTTTCGACGGATTAGCTTTCTTT
D: NA
size: NA
J: TRBJ1-1
V: TRBV10-3

CDR3: CASSGRGEFSYNSPLHF
DNA: TGTGCCAGCAGTGGTCGAGGGGAATTCTCCTATAATTCACCCCTCCACTTT
D: NA
size: NA
J: TRBJ1-6
V: TRBV12-3/TRBV12-4

CDR3: CASAQGVGQPQHF
DNA: TGTGCCAGCGCCCAGGGGGTGGGTCAGCCCCAGCATTTT
D: TRBD1
size: NA
J: TRBJ1-5
V: TRBV6-2/TRBV6-3

CDR3: CSASGEGQGATDTQYF
DNA: TGCAGTGCTTCTGGGGAGGGACAGGGTGCGACAGATACGCAGTATTTT
D: TRBD1
size: NA
J: TRBJ2-3
V: TRBV20-1

CDR3: CASSPFPAGSSYNEQFF
DNA: TGTGCCAGCAGTCCTTTTCCTGCGGGGAGCTCCTACAATGAGCAGTTCTTC
D: NA
size: NA
J: TRBJ2-1
V: TRBV6-1

CDR3: CASSAERDPYYEQYF
DNA: TGTGCCAGCAGCGCTGAACGGGACCCCTATTACGAGCAGTACTTC
D: NA
size: once
J: TRBJ2-7
V: TRBV9

CDR3: CSARRPKETQYF
DNA: TGCAGTGCTAGAAGACCGAAAGAGACCCAGTACTTC
D: NA
size: NA
J: TRBJ2-5
V: TRBV20-1

CDR3: CSAYTSGAYEQYF
DNA: TGCAGTGCTTACACTAGCGGGGCTTACGAGCAGTACTTC
D: TRBD2
size: NA
J: TRBJ2-7
V: TRBV20-1

CDR3: CASSNGPGNIQYF
DNA: TGTGCCAGCAGTAACGGTCCTGGAAACATTCAGTACTTC
D: NA
size: NA
J: TRBJ2-4
V: TRBV6-1

CDR3: CASSGNKGTSGSLVDNEQFF
DNA: TGTGCCAGCAGTGGGAATAAAGGGACTAGCGGGAGTTTAGTCGACAATGAGCAGTTCTTC
D: TRBD2
size: NA
J: TRBJ2-1
V: TRBV2

CDR3: CASTLAGTPTYEQYF
DNA: TGTGCCAGCACCCTAGCGGGGACACCAACCTACGAGCAGTACTTC
D: TRBD2
size: NA
J: TRBJ2-7
V: TRBV7-8

CDR3: CASSYTGGVYNEQFF
DNA: TGTGCCAGCAGCTATACAGGGGGAGTCTACAATGAGCAGTTCTTC
D: TRBD1
size: once
J: TRBJ2-1
V: TRBV11-3

CDR3: CSARENSNAHEKLFF
DNA: TGCAGTGCTAGAGAAAACAGTAACGCGCATGAAAAACTGTTTTTT
D: NA
size: NA
J: TRBJ1-4
V: TRBV20-1

CDR3: CASSEGGTGNSPLHF
DNA: TGTGCCAGCAGTGAAGGTGGGACGGGGAATTCACCCCTCCACTTT
D: NA
size: NA
J: TRBJ1-6
V: TRBV6-4

CDR3: CASMTGGQETQYF
DNA: TGTGCCAGCATGACGGGAGGGCAAGAGACCCAGTACTTC
D: TRBD2
size: few
J: TRBJ2-5
V: TRBV2

CDR3: CASRGHSGLGQETQYF
DNA: TGTGCCAGCAGAGGCCATTCAGGGCTCGGGCAAGAGACCCAGTACTTC
D: NA
size: few
J: TRBJ2-5
V: TRBV28

CDR3: CSYGGGTDTQHF
DNA: TGCAGCTATGGCGGAGGCACAGATACGCAGCATTTT
D: NA
size: NA
J: TRBJ1-5
V: TRBV29-1

CDR3: CASSWTSGGRATEAFF
DNA: TGTGCCAGCAGTTGGACTTCGGGGGGGCGAGCCACTGAAGCTTTCTTT
D: NA
size: NA
J: TRBJ1-1
V: TRBV28

CDR3: CASSQVRLALVHEQFF
DNA: TGTGCCAGCAGCCAAGTAAGACTAGCCCTAGTGCATGAGCAGTTCTTC
D: TRBD2
size: NA
J: TRBJ2-1
V: TRBV3-1

CDR3: CGGQGDEAETTDTQYF
DNA: TGCGGAGGACAGGGGGACGAAGCTGAAACCACAGATACGCAGTATTTT
D: TRBD1
size: NA
J: TRBJ2-3
V: TRBV20-1

CDR3: CASSSHRRMGNQPQHF
DNA: TGTGCCAGTAGCTCACACAGGAGGATGGGCAATCAGCCCCAGCATTTT
D: NA
size: few
J: TRBJ1-5
V: TRBV19